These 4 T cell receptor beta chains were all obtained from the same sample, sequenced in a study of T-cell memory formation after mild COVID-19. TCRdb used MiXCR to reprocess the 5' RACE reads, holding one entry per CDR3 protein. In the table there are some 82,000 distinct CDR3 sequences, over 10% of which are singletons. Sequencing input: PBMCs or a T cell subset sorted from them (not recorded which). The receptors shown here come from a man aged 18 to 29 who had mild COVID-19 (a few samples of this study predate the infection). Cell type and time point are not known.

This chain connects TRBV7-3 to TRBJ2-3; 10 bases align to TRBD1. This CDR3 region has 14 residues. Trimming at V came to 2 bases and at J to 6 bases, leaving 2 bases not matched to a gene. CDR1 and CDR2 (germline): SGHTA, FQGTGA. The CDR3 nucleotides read TGTGCCAGCAGCTTAGGACAGGGGGTGGATACGCAGTATTTT. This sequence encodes CASSLGQGVDTQYF.

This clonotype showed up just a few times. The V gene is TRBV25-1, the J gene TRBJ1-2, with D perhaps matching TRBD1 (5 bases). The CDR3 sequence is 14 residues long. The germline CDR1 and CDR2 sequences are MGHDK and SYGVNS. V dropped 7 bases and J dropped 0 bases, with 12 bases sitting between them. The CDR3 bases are TGTGCCAGCACCCCGACGGGGGCTAACTATGGCTACACCTTC. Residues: CASTPTGANYGYTF.

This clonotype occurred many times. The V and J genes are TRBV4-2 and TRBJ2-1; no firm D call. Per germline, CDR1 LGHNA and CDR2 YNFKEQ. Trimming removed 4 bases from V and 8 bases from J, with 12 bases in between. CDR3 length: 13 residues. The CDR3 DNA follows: TGTGCCAGCAGCCCCTCCCTTTCCCATGAGCAGTTCTTC. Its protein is CASSPSLSHEQFF.

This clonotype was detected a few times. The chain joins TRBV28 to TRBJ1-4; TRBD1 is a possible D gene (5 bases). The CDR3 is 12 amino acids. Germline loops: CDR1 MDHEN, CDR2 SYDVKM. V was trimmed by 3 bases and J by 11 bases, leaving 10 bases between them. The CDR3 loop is CASSFEGLKLFF. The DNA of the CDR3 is TGTGCCAGCAGTTTTGAGGGGCTGAAACTGTTTTTT.